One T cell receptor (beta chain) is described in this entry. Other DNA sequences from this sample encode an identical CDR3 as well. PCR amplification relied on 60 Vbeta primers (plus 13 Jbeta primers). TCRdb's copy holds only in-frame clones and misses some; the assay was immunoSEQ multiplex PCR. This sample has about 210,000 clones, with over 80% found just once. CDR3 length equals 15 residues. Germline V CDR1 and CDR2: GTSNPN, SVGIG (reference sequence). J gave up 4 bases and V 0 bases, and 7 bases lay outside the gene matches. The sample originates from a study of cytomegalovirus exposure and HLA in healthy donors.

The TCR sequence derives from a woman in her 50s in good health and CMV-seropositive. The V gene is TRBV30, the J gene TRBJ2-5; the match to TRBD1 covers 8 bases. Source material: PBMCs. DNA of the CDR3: TGTGCCTGGAGTGTTGCAGGGGGCTGGGGAGAGACCCAGTACTTC. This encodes CAWSVAGGWGETQYF.